The 8 T cell receptor beta chains listed next were all sequenced from one sample in a study of OX40 agonist ivuxolimab in advanced cancers. The library was prepared using the immunoSEQ multiplex PCR assay. Here the immuneACCESS table is served through TCRdb, limited to in-frame sequences with V and J called. Missing clones are a known gap in these copies; in checked studies unresolved V genes cover under half, and the rest lacks a known reason. The sample table shows approximately 80,000 clones, and approximately 92% are seen once. 0.19% of the sample is held by the ten biggest clonotypes. The sequenced sample was CD4+ or CD8+ T cells sorted from blood, obtained in a trial of the OX40 agonist ivuxolimab. The receptor source for this set is an adult with an advanced solid tumor such as melanoma, head and neck, liver or kidney cancer.

The rearrangement uses TRBV7-9 and TRBJ2-5; D perhaps matches TRBD2 (6 bases). Trimming shortened V by 6 bases and J by 2 bases, and 13 bases separated the two germline ends. The CDR3 consists of 14 residues. Germline CDR1 SEHNR, CDR2 FQNEAQ (reference sequence). The CDR3: CASRPTGGQETQYF. In nucleotides, the CDR3 is TGTGCCAGCAGACCCACCGGGGGTCAAGAGACCCAGTACTTC.

The chain recombines TRBV11-2 with TRBJ1-4; D may be TRBD1 (6 bases). The CDR3 consists of 13 residues. Germline lookup yields CDR1 SGHAT and CDR2 FQNNGV. V dropped 4 bases and J dropped 8 bases, with 11 bases sitting between them. CDR3 sequence: CASSSGTSEKLFF. The CDR3 nucleotides are TGTGCCAGCAGCTCCGGGACATCCGAAAAACTGTTTTTT.

V usage is TRBV19 and J usage is TRBJ2-2; 9 bases align to TRBD2. The CDR3 runs 15 residues. Germline loops: CDR1 LNHDA, CDR2 SQIVND (reference sequence). The V gene end was trimmed by 4 bases and the J gene end by 4 bases; junction bases not matched to a gene: 4. CDR3 region: CASSTLAGRTGELFF. The DNA of the CDR3 is TGTGCCAGTAGTACCCTAGCGGGGCGCACCGGGGAGCTGTTTTTT.

This clone was recorded once. This chain uses TRBV5-6 with TRBJ1-3; possibly TRBD1 for D (6 bases). The CDR3 totals 15 residues. The germline V and J ends were trimmed by 1 base and 0 bases, with 8 bases remaining between them. CDR1 is SGHDT, CDR2 YYEEEE, per germline. The CDR3 loop is CASSLTGNSGNTIYF. The CDR3 DNA reads as TGTGCCAGCAGCTTGACAGGGAACTCTGGAAACACCATATATTTT.

The chain uses TRBV10-3 and TRBJ2-4, with 9 bases matching TRBD1. This CDR3 contains 16 residues. Per the germline V gene, CDR1 is ENHRY and CDR2 is SYGVKD. After removal of 3 bases from V and 7 bases from J, the junction contained 10 bases not matched to a gene. DNA of the CDR3: TGTGCCATCAGTGACCTTAGCTCTGGACAGGGGAACATTCAGTACTTC. Amino acids: CAISDLSSGQGNIQYF.

This clone was counted a few times. The chain links TRBV9 to TRBJ2-7, with 8 bases matching TRBD1. This CDR3 is 14 amino acids long. Germline V lookup: CDR1 SGDLS, CDR2 YYNGEE. With V trimmed by 0 bases and J by 3 bases, 2 bases remained unmatched. In DNA form, the CDR3 reads TGTGCCAGCAGCGTAGGCGGACAGGGCTACGAGCAGTACTTC. It yields the protein CASSVGGQGYEQYF.

This clone was counted between two and nine times. The chain is built from TRBV5-1 and TRBJ1-1; TRBD1 matches 8 bases. Unmatched junction bases numbered 2, after V lost 0 bases and J lost 4 bases. CDR1 and CDR2 from the germline V gene are SGHRS and YFSETQ. The CDR3 is made up of 14 amino acids. CDR3 in amino acids: CASSLGTGSTEAFF. CDR3 in DNA: TGCGCCAGCAGCTTGGGGACAGGGTCCACTGAAGCTTTCTTT.

This chain joins TRBV29-1 and TRBJ2-5; TRBD1 is a possible D gene (6 bases). Germline CDR1 SQVTM, CDR2 ANQGSEA. With 4 bases removed from V and 1 base from J, the gap between germline ends came to 10 bases. CDR3 length: 13 residues. This chain's CDR3 is CSVGWGLQETQYF. The CDR3 nucleotides are TGCAGCGTTGGGTGGGGGCTCCAAGAGACCCAGTACTTC.